These 9 T cell receptor beta chains were all obtained from the same sample, sequenced in a study of beta chain features in type 1 diabetes. Study results and caveats: Type 1 diabetes patients showed a moderate but significant shortening of TCRB CDR3s in all four CD4+ subsets.

Investigators reverse transcribed all isolated RNA, so they sequenced expressed TCRB transcripts. Measured with immunoSEQ multiplex PCR; TCRdb has only the in-frame clones, and not every one. The table lists about 700,000 clones, 13% of them singletons. These receptors have no identified antigens. Sequenced sample: naive CD4+ T cells from blood. These receptors all come from a young man with type 1 diabetes.

V is TRBV7-9 and J is TRBJ2-1, with D maybe TRBD1 (6 bases). The CDR3 length is 12 residues. Germline V CDR1 and CDR2: SEHNR, FQNEAQ (reference sequence). Trimming shortened V by 1 base and J by 8 bases, and 6 bases separated the two germline ends. DNA of the CDR3: TGTGCCAGCAGCTTAGGACAGGATGAGCAGTTCTTC. Translating it yields CASSLGQDEQFF.

This clone was observed a few times. The V call is TRBV21-1, the J call TRBJ2-1; the table's D call, TRBD1, was not checked against the DNA. TRBV21-1 is recorded as a pseudogene. The CDR3 totals 14 residues. DNA for the CDR3: TGTGTTGAGAGAAGGGGAAGCTCCTACAATGAGCAGTTCTTC. Translation gives CVERRGSSYNEQFF.

The chain's CDR3 is CASSLSVVAEQYF. The CDR3 DNA sequence: TGTGCCAGCTCACTTAGTGTAGTAGCCGAGCAGTACTTC. The rearrangement joins TRBV18 to TRBJ2-7; unclear D gene. This CDR3 has 13 amino acids. Germline CDR1 reads KGHSH; CDR2 reads LQKENI. Trimming cost V 4 bases and J 6 bases, with 13 bases left between them.

The CDR3, as DNA: TGTGCCTGGAGGGCCACCGGGACCCAGGTGGGCACCATATATTTT. It yields the protein CAWRATGTQVGTIYF. This rearrangement joins TRBV30 to TRBJ1-3, with D possibly TRBD1 on 5 matching bases. V lost 3 bases, J lost 9 bases, and 21 bases lay in between. In germline, CDR1 is GTSNPN, CDR2 SVGIG (reference sequence). This CDR3 has 15 amino acids.

Only a few counts were recorded for this clone. The same CDR3 can be traced to other DNA sequences in this sample. V gene TRBV29-1 combines with J gene TRBJ2-3; maybe TRBD2 (6 bases). The length of the CDR3 is 13 residues. Trimming removed 2 bases from V and 3 bases from J, with 9 bases in between. Germline V gene lookup returns CDR1 SQVTM and CDR2 ANQGSEA. CDR3 DNA: TGCAGCGTTGAACAGGGAGGAACAGATACGCAGTATTTT. Its translation: CSVEQGGTDTQYF.

This clone came up a few times. The rearrangement joins TRBV10-3 to TRBJ2-5; D unresolved. Germline CDR1 is ENHRY and CDR2 is SYGVKD. The CDR3 runs to 14 residues. The ends were cut back, 4 bases at V and 2 bases at J, with 11 bases in the middle. This CDR3 is CAISGVDGQETQYF. The DNA of the CDR3 is TGTGCCATCAGTGGTGTTGATGGGCAAGAGACCCAGTACTTC.

The rearrangement links TRBV29-1 to TRBJ2-1; D ambiguous. This CDR3 contains 12 residues. Germline lookup yields CDR1 SQVTM and CDR2 ANQGSEA. V was cut by 5 bases and J by 10 bases, with 15 bases left in between. The CDR3 is CSVSPLGHEQFF. The CDR3 bases are TGCAGCGTTTCCCCCCTAGGGCACGAGCAGTTCTTC.

The rearrangement uses TRBV13 and TRBJ2-6; D is uncertain. Germline loops: CDR1 PRHDT, CDR2 FYEKMQ (reference sequence). CDR3 length: 14 amino acids. V was clipped by 6 bases and J by 1 base, with 7 bases between them. CDR3 DNA: TGTGCCAGCAGGTTGGGGTCTGGGGCCAACGTCCTGACTTTC. It translates to CASRLGSGANVLTF.

This rearrangement joins TRBV7-9 to TRBJ1-1; D is unclear. V was shortened by 5 bases and J by 4 bases, with 5 bases between the two germline ends. Germline V gives CDR1 SEHNR, CDR2 FQNEAQ (reference sequence). This CDR3 has 11 residues. The chain's CDR3 is CASSAGTEAFF. In nucleotides, the CDR3 is TGTGCCAGCAGCGCGGGCACTGAAGCTTTCTTT.